This record covers a single T cell receptor (beta chain). V was shortened by 6 bases and J by 4 bases, with 15 bases between the two germline ends. CDR1 is LGHNT, CDR2 FRNRAP, per germline. The CDR3 sequence is 14 residues long. The entry originates in a study of blood T cell repertoires in COVID-19. Across the study: Italy, Spain and the United States were the sources of the convalescent and acute COVID-19 samples. Nucleic acid was either cDNA or gDNA, and it came from T cells, B-cell-depleted T cells, or PBMCs.

Per the original data handling: Amplifying reference gene primers gave estimates of nucleated cell counts. The assay was immunoSEQ multiplex PCR, and TCRdb's table has in-frame clones only and misses some. D and trimming were read from the DNA, whereas the V and J calls and clone size are those reported in that table. The sample shows under 200,000 clones, 70% to 90% of them seen only once. In assigning cohorts, the study relied on participant-reported clinical history. Sequenced input: PBMCs or T cells enriched from blood (not recorded which). The chain joins TRBV12-5 to TRBJ1-2, with D uncertain. The sequence derives from a woman younger than 35 who had recovered from COVID-19. CDR3 DNA sequence: TGTGCTAGTGGCCTGATGCCCCAGTTCTATGGCTACACCTTC. Amino acids: CASGLMPQFYGYTF.